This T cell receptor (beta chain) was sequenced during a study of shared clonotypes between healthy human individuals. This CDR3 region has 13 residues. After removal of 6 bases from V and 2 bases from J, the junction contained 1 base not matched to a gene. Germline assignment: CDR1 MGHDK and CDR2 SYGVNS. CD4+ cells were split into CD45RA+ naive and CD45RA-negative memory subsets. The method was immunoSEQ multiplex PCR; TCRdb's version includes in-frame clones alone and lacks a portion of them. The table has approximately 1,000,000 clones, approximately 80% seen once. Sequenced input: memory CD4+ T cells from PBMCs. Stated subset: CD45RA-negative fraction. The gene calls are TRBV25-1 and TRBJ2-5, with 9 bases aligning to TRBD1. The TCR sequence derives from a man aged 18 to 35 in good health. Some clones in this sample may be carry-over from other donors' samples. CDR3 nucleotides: TGTGCCAGCAGGGGGACAGGGCAAGAGACCCAGTACTTC. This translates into CASRGTGQETQYF.